The 19 T cell receptor beta chains below come from one sample, sequenced in a study of multiple sclerosis patients with progressive multifocal leukoencephalopathy. Regarding time point: time of PML onset. Sequencing was performed with immunoSEQ multiplex PCR; in TCRdb, only in-frame clones are kept and a portion is missing. This sample has 25,000 to 35,000 clones, with roughly 90% found just once. Here the sequenced sample was PBMCs, taken from a patient treated with natalizumab. These receptors came from a human donor with progressive multifocal leukoencephalopathy.

V is TRBV18 and J is TRBJ2-3; either TRBD1 or TRBD2 may supply D (5 bases each). Germline V CDR1 and CDR2: KGHSH, LQKENI. This CDR3 is 13 amino acids long. V shed 3 bases and J shed 5 bases, with 9 bases lying between them. CDR3 sequence reads: CASSPGERDTQYF. The CDR3 DNA follows: TGTGCCAGCTCACCGGGGGAGAGAGATACGCAGTATTTT. Using reference TRBV18 and TRBJ2-3 for the parts outside the CDR3, the full variable domain is NAGVMQNPRHLVRRRGQEARLRCSPMKGHSHVYWYRQLPEEGLKFMVYLQKENIIDESGMPKERFSAEFPKEGPSILRIQQVVRGDSAAYFCASSPGERDTQYFGPGTRLTVL.

This sequence joins TRBV5-4 and TRBJ2-1; 8 bases agree with TRBD2. Germline V gene data show CDR1 as SGHNT and CDR2 as YYREEE (reference sequence). J gave up 4 bases and V 4 bases, and 16 bases lay outside the gene matches. The CDR3 is 18 residues long. The CDR3 spells CASSRGLWAGGAYNEQFF. The CDR3 nucleotides are TGTGCCAGCAGCCGTGGGCTCTGGGCGGGAGGAGCGTACAATGAGCAGTTCTTC.

The genes are TRBV6-6 and TRBJ2-7; TRBD1 might be the D (6 bases). Trimming took 7 bases from V and 5 from J, leaving 18 bases between them. Germline CDR1 is MNHNY and CDR2 is SVGAGI (reference sequence). The length of the CDR3 is 14 residues. In nucleotides, the CDR3 is TGTGCCAGCACCCCTGGGCAGGGGACCCACGAGCAGTACTTC. It is translated as CASTPGQGTHEQYF.

This chain joins TRBV19 and TRBJ1-1, with D unresolved. Germline V lookup: CDR1 LNHDA, CDR2 SQIVND (reference sequence). Trimming stripped 5 bases from V and 4 bases from J, with 17 bases between. The CDR3 contains 15 residues. CDR3 in DNA: TGTGCCAGTAGTGCCTCTGTGGTGCAGAGCACTGAAGCTTTCTTT. It specifies CASSASVVQSTEAFF.

The chain recombines TRBV30 with TRBJ1-4, with 10 bases lining up with TRBD1. V dropped 1 base and J dropped 6; count of bases not matched to a gene: 2. This CDR3 contains 14 residues. In germline, CDR1 is GTSNPN, CDR2 SVGIG (reference sequence). For the CDR3, the DNA is TGTGCCTGGAGTGCCGGGACAGGGGATGAAAAACTGTTTTTT. It is translated as CAWSAGTGDEKLFF.

The chain employs TRBV4-1 and TRBJ2-7; the D gene is possibly TRBD2 (5 bases). CDR1 and CDR2 (germline): MGHRA, YSYEKL. V lost 0 bases to trimming and J lost 0 bases, with 12 bases between them. The CDR3 extends over 16 amino acids. CDR3 nucleotides: TGCGCCAGCAGCCAAGATTGGCCGGGAACCTCCTACGAGCAGTACTTC. Residues: CASSQDWPGTSYEQYF.

The J gene is TRBJ2-5, the V gene TRBV4-2, with D tentatively TRBD1 or TRBD2 (5 bases each). The J call may be faulty, since TRBJ2-7 better matches the DNA end. The CDR3 has 16 amino acids. Germline lookup yields CDR1 LGHNA and CDR2 YNFKEQ. This CDR3 is CASSQEPKGPMGEQYF. For the CDR3, the DNA is TGTGCCAGCAGCCAAGAGCCTAAGGGACCGATGGGCGAGCAGTACTTC.

CDR3 sequence reads: CASSFLGQGGRNQPQHF. In nucleotides, the CDR3 is TGTGCCAGCAGTTTCCTCGGACAGGGGGGTCGAAATCAGCCCCAGCATTTT. The rearrangement uses TRBV27 and TRBJ1-5; 10 positions agree with TRBD1. V shed 3 bases, J shed 4 bases, and the junction held 9 bases outside the gene matches. Germline V gives CDR1 MNHEY, CDR2 SMNVEV (reference sequence). The CDR3 has 17 residues.

The J gene is TRBJ1-5, the V gene TRBV19; maybe TRBD1 (6 bases). V was trimmed by 1 base and J by 7 bases, leaving 8 bases between them. Germline V gene lookup returns CDR1 LNHDA and CDR2 SQIVND (reference sequence). The CDR3 is 13 amino acids. The CDR3 DNA sequence: TGTGCCAGTAGTATAGGGGGGCGCCAGCCCCAGCATTTT. It encodes CASSIGGRQPQHF.

The chain links TRBV29-1 to TRBJ2-7, with D tentatively TRBD1 (7 bases). V lost 3 bases and J 3 bases, leaving 18 bases between the germline ends. Germline V gene lookup returns CDR1 SQVTM and CDR2 ANQGSEA. The CDR3 length is 15 residues. The CDR3 coding sequence is TGCAGCGTTGACTACTCAGGGGGGATTTTCTACGAGCAGTACTTC. It encodes CSVDYSGGIFYEQYF.

This chain uses TRBV18 with TRBJ1-1; D is unclear. The CDR3 has 14 amino acids. Germline CDR1 is KGHSH and CDR2 is LQKENI. Trimming took off 4 bases at V and 1 base at J, with 10 bases between the two ends. The CDR3 loop reads CASSLGNRNTEAFF. The CDR3 DNA reads as TGTGCCAGCTCACTAGGGAATCGGAACACTGAAGCTTTCTTT.

The chain employs TRBV30 and TRBJ2-5; 7 nucleotides align to TRBD2. TRBJ2-7 matches the DNA end more closely, so the J call is doubtful. Germline CDR1 is GTSNPN and CDR2 is SVGIG (reference sequence). This CDR3 contains 14 residues. Here the CDR3 reads CAWSEDTGGYEQYF. CDR3 sequence (DNA): TGTGCCTGGAGTGAAGATACCGGGGGGTACGAGCAGTACTTC.

The rearrangement links TRBV5-1 to TRBJ1-1; tentatively, D is TRBD1 (5 bases). The CDR3 extends over 15 amino acids. Trimming pared 3 bases from V and 4 bases from J, leaving 16 bases between. Germline CDR1 reads SGHRS; CDR2 reads YFSETQ. CDR3 bases: TGCGCCAGCAGCTGGGGACGAGGGATCACCACTGAAGCTTTCTTT. It codes for CASSWGRGITTEAFF.

Note on this clone: At one of its ends the junction is not consistent with the germline gene, which may arise from a read error. This rearrangement joins TRBV7-2 to TRBJ2-2; the match to TRBD1 covers 8 bases. The CDR3 loop spans 14 amino acids. CDR1 and CDR2 from the germline V gene are SGHTA and FQGNSA. The CDR3 sequence: CACSLTTGAGELFF. CDR3 coding DNA: TGTGCCTGCAGCTTGACGACAGGGGCCGGGGAGCTGTTTTTT.

CDR3 protein: CASRGSGPPVSPTYEQYF. In DNA, the CDR3 is TGTGCCAGCAGGGGTTCGGGACCCCCTGTTTCACCGACCTACGAGCAGTACTTC. The chain links TRBV7-9 to TRBJ2-7; perhaps D is TRBD1 or TRBD2 (5 bases each). Trimming took off 6 bases at V and 2 bases at J, with 26 bases between the two ends. This CDR3 comprises 18 residues. Looked up from germline, CDR1 is SEHNR and CDR2 is FQNEAQ (reference sequence). The complete variable domain, with remaining parts taken from reference TRBV7-9 and TRBJ2-7, reads DTGVSQNPRHKITKRGQNVTFRCDPISEHNRLYWYRQTLGQGPEFLTYFQNEAQLEKSRLLSDRFSAERPKGSFSTLEIQRTEQGDSAMYLCASRGSGPPVSPTYEQYFGPGTRLTVT.

The chain has TRBV11-2 and TRBJ1-1, with a tentative D call TRBD1 (6 bases). This CDR3 region has 15 residues. Germline-derived CDR1 and CDR2 are SGHAT and FQNNGV. The V and J ends lost 5 bases and 5 bases respectively, with 18 bases between them. The CDR3 sequence is CASSLDRGAGTEAFF. CDR3 in DNA: TGTGCCAGCAGCCTCGACCGGGGGGCAGGGACTGAAGCTTTCTTT. Full variable domain (rest looked up from reference TRBV11-2 and TRBJ1-1): EAGVAQSPRYKIIEKRQSVAFWCNPISGHATLYWYQQILGQGPKLLIQFQNNGVVDDSQLPKDRFSAERLKGVDSTLKIQPAKLEDSAVYLCASSLDRGAGTEAFFGQGTRLTVV.

The chain employs TRBV28 and TRBJ2-1; D uncertain. The CDR3 spans 13 residues. The germline gives CDR1 MDHEN, CDR2 SYDVKM. Trimming took off 3 bases at V and 10 bases at J, with 13 bases between the two ends. CDR3 residues: CASSLVSIHEQFF. CDR3 bases: TGTGCCAGCAGTTTGGTGTCTATCCACGAGCAGTTCTTC.

The V and J genes are TRBV5-4 and TRBJ2-1; 9 nucleotides agree with TRBD1. Germline trimming cut 0 bases from V and 0 bases from J; bases unmatched to any gene: 1. The V gene's germline CDR1 is SGHNT and CDR2 YYREEE (reference sequence). CDR3 length: 16 residues. CDR3 sequence: CASSLGGQGSYNEQFF. The CDR3, as DNA: TGTGCCAGCAGCTTGGGGGGACAGGGCTCCTACAATGAGCAGTTCTTC.

This clone was detected only once. The rearrangement links TRBV11-2 to TRBJ2-5; no reliable D call. This CDR3 is built from 17 residues. Deletions cut 2 bases from V and 1 base from J, with 17 bases between. Per germline, CDR1 SGHAT and CDR2 FQNNGV. The CDR3 here is CASSLLGPRVLQETQYF. The CDR3 DNA is TGTGCCAGCAGCTTATTAGGGCCACGGGTGCTCCAAGAGACCCAGTACTTC.